The 3 T cell receptor beta chains in this list originate from one sample, sequenced in a study of response to subunit inactivated influenza vaccine. Using its own MiXCR run on the RT-PCR reads, TCRdb lists one record per CDR3 protein. The sample records 530,000 or so distinct CDR3 sequences, about 25% being singletons. Specimen: CD4+ T cells sorted from PBMCs, collected 5 days after vaccination. The source of these receptors is a man aged 50 or older who received an inactivated influenza vaccine.

The V gene is TRBV28, the J gene TRBJ2-5; 8 nucleotides agree with TRBD2. The germline CDR1 and CDR2 sequences are MDHEN and SYDVKM. J was trimmed by 4 bases and V by 5 bases; bases with no gene match: 12. CDR3 length: 16 residues. CDR3 DNA sequence: TGTGCCAGCAGTCCAGGCGCCGGGGGGGGGCCAGAGACCCAGTACTTC. Translation: CASSPGAGGGPETQYF.

V usage is TRBV7-9 and J usage is TRBJ2-1; maybe TRBD1 (6 bases). Trimming pared 2 bases from V and 7 bases from J, leaving 15 bases between. The germline V gene encodes CDR1 SEHNR and CDR2 FQNEAQ (reference sequence). This CDR3 spans 15 amino acids. CDR3 nucleotides: TGTGCCAGCAGCTTAATGGAGAGCCAGGGGAATGAGCAGTTCTTC. Encoded protein: CASSLMESQGNEQFF.

The chain employs TRBV5-1 and TRBJ2-7; no clear D gene. This CDR3 has 12 residues. Germline CDR1 SGHRS, CDR2 YFSETQ. V lost 5 bases to trimming and J lost 0 bases, with 6 bases between them. Here the CDR3 DNA reads TGCGCCAGCAGGAACATCTCCTACGAGCAGTACTTC. Residues: CASRNISYEQYF.